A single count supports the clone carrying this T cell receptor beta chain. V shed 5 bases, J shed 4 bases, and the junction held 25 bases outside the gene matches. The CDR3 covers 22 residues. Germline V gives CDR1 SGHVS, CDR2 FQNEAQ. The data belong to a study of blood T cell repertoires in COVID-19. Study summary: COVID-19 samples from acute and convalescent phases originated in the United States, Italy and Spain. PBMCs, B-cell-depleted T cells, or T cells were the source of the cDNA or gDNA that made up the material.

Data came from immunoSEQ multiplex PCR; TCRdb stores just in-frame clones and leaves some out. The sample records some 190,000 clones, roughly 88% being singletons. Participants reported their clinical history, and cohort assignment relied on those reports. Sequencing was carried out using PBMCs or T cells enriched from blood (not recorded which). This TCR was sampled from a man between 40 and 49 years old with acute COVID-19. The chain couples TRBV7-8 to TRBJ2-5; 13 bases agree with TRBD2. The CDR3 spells CASSPPGRVGGTSGTLGETQYF. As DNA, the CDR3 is TGTGCCAGCAGCCCCCCCGGGAGGGTCGGCGGGACTAGCGGGACCCTGGGAGAGACCCAGTACTTC. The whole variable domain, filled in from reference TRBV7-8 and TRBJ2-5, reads GAGVSQSPRYKVAKRGQDVALRCDPISGHVSLFWYQQALGQGPEFLTYFQNEAQLDKSGLPSDRFFAERPEGSVSTLKIQRTQQEDSAVYLCASSPPGRVGGTSGTLGETQYFGPGTRLLVL.